Reported below is one TCR beta chain. Antigen: not known. This sample is drawn from a study of cytomegalovirus exposure and HLA in healthy donors. Findings and limits, study-wide: In presence/absence analyses, roughly uniform sequencing depth across donors was assumed. Diagnosis of cytomegalovirus status made by the classifier reportedly showed high specificity and sensitivity. In a later analysis, TCR beta V- and J-gene trimming was associated with a missense DCLRE1C variant.

The PCR used 60 Vbeta and 13 Jbeta primers. This table comes from immunoSEQ multiplex PCR, and its TCRdb copy is limited to in-frame clones, with some not included. Of roughly 150,000 clones listed, about 80% were seen once; the top ten hold approximately 6%. Germline assignment: CDR1 GTSNPN and CDR2 SVGIG (reference sequence). V was shortened by 2 bases and J by 0 bases, with 8 bases between the two germline ends. The CDR3 has 14 amino acids. The sequence derives from a man aged 25 to 40 in good health and CMV-seropositive. V and J are TRBV30 and TRBJ1-3; possible D gene TRBD1, 5 bases. Sequenced material: PBMCs. In DNA, the CDR3 is TGTGCCTGGAGTACAGACAGCTCTGGAAACACCATATATTTT. This codes for CAWSTDSSGNTIYF.